This T cell receptor (beta chain) was identified during a study of shared clonotypes between healthy human individuals. With 3 bases clipped from V and 7 bases from J, the junction kept 11 bases outside the gene matches. The CDR3 totals 16 residues. Germline V gene data show CDR1 as MNHNS and CDR2 as SASEGT. Assay: immunoSEQ multiplex PCR; the TCRdb copy retains only in-frame clones and omits some. This table holds about 2.4 million clones, 93% found once. The sequenced sample was naive CD4+ T cells from PBMCs. Subset specified: CD45RA+ positively selected. The gene calls are TRBV6-1 and TRBJ2-2, with 7 nucleotides matching TRBD1. The sequence derives from a man between 18 and 29 years old in good health. Some clones in this sample may be carry-over from other donors' samples. CDR3 sequence: CASSEHWDSSHGELFF. CDR3 sequence (DNA): TGTGCCAGCAGTGAGCATTGGGACAGCTCGCACGGGGAGCTGTTTTTT.